This T cell receptor (beta chain) was profiled in a study of cytomegalovirus exposure and HLA in healthy donors. On the study more broadly: In an earlier analysis, 90 million to 130 million unique TCR beta sequences were found from about 179 million T cells.

Details on this clone: The antigen remains undetermined.

PCR used 60 Vbeta primers and 13 Jbeta primers. Sequencing used immunoSEQ multiplex PCR; TCRdb keeps in-frame clones, though not all of them. This sample has some 120,000 clones; roughly 80% occur once, and the top ten carry around 1.2%. The CDR3 has 15 amino acids. V lost 1 base, J lost 2 bases, and 12 bases lay in between. CDR1 is SGHNT, CDR2 YENEEA, per germline. General study results and limits: Available immune exposure information covered CMV serostatus only. It was reported that the classifier diagnosed cytomegalovirus status with high specificity and sensitivity in both the original and validation cohorts. Association of a missense DCLRE1C variant with TCR beta V- and J-gene trimming was reported in a later analysis.

The receptor was derived from a man in his fifties or sixties in good health and CMV-seronegative. Sequencing input: PBMCs. This chain links TRBV11-3 with TRBJ2-7; unclear D gene. For the CDR3, the DNA is TGTGCCAGCAGCTTAGTACAGCCGGTAACCTACGAGCAGTACTTC. Translating gives CASSLVQPVTYEQYF. Using reference TRBV11-3 and TRBJ2-7 for the parts outside the CDR3, the full variable domain is EAGVVQSPRYKIIEKKQPVAFWCNPISGHNTLYWYLQNLGQGPELLIRYENEEAVDDSQLPKDRFSAERLKGVDSTLKIQPAELGDSAVYLCASSLVQPVTYEQYFGPGTRLTVT.